This T cell receptor (beta chain) was identified in a study of T-cell memory formation after mild COVID-19. Study as a whole: Largely donor-specific sequence clusters came from a couple of donors.

This clonotype was counted ten times or more. The antigen is not known. Study-wide findings and caveats: Pre-infection memory contained some responding clones, which suggested that cross-reactive memory had joined. CD8+ contracting clones occupied EMRA, while CD4+ ones occupied mainly CM and EM.

cDNA libraries for TCR alpha and TCR beta, carrying sample barcodes and UMIs, came from 5'RACE with constant-segment primers. TCRdb called the 5' RACE reads again in MiXCR, with one record for every CDR3 protein. The data show about 310,000 distinct CDR3 sequences, approximately 16% seen once. The germline V gene has CDR1 DFQATT and CDR2 SNEGSKA (reference sequence). The V gene lost 0 bases and the J gene lost 5 bases, with 19 bases spanning the gap. There are 16 residues in the CDR3. The sequence was collected from a man in his late teens or twenties who had mild COVID-19 (a few samples of this study predate the infection). Cell type and time point are not known. Sequenced material: PBMCs or a T cell subset sorted from them (not recorded which). The genes are TRBV20-1 and TRBJ2-5; TRBD1 or TRBD2 may be the D gene (5 bases each). Written as DNA, the CDR3 is TGCAGTGCTAGAGATCCGTCGCTGGGGGTCCGGGAGACCCAGTACTTC. Translation: CSARDPSLGVRETQYF.